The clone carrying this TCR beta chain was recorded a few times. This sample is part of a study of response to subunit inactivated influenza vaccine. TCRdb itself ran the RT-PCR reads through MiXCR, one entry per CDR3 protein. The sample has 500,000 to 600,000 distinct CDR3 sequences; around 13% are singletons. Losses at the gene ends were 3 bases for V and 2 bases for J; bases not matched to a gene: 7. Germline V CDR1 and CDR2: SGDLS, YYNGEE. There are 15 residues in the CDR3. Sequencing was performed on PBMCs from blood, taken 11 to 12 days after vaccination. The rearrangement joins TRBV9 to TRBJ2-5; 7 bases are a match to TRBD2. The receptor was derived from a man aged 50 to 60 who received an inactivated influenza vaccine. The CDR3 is CASSAQRGPQETQYF. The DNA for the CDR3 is TGTGCCAGCAGCGCACAGCGGGGTCCACAAGAGACCCAGTACTTC.